This T cell receptor (beta chain) derives from a study of PD-1 blockade in mismatch repair-deficient tumors. Assay: immunoSEQ multiplex PCR; the TCRdb copy retains only in-frame clones and omits some. The data contain 120,000 or so clones, about 90% of them singletons. V was trimmed by 2 bases and J by 1 base, leaving 13 bases between them. The CDR3 is 16 amino acids. Germline V gene data show CDR1 as MNHEY and CDR2 as SVGAGI. The input for sequencing was peripheral blood, taken roughly 67 weeks after starting pembrolizumab. This TCR was recovered from an adult with mismatch repair-deficient cancer. The chain employs TRBV6-5 and TRBJ2-3, with a possible D match to TRBD1 (5 bases). The CDR3 region is CASSYVPGSGTDTQYF. The CDR3 DNA sequence: TGTGCCAGCAGTTACGTTCCAGGGTCTGGCACAGATACGCAGTATTTT.